The sample holds a few counts of the clone carrying this T cell receptor (beta chain). The record originates from a study of memory CD4+ T cells and cytomegalovirus serostatus. Libraries were prepared by immunoSEQ multiplex PCR; TCRdb keeps only in-frame clonotypes and omits some of them. The sample has tens of thousands of clones; around 80% are singletons. CDR1 and CDR2 (germline): MNHNS, SASEGT. With 11 bases removed from V and 0 bases from J, the gap between germline ends came to 14 bases. The CDR3 has 15 residues. The sort gate was single viable CD3+CD4+CD8-CD45RO+ cells for memory CD4+ T cells. The TCR comes from an adult in good health and CMV-seronegative. Sequencing input: memory CD4+ T cells from blood. V gene TRBV6-1 combines with J gene TRBJ2-6, with D hard to call. CDR3 sequence: CALSPVDSGANVLTF. CDR3 DNA: TGTGCCTTAAGCCCAGTAGACTCTGGGGCCAACGTCCTGACTTTC.